Each of the 15 T cell receptor beta chains below was sequenced from the same sample in a study of cytomegalovirus exposure and HLA in healthy donors. Only in-frame clones appear in the TCRdb table, and some are missing; sequencing was by immunoSEQ multiplex PCR. Of 100,000 to 150,000 clones in the sample, approximately 94% are singletons; the top ten hold roughly 1.2%. Sequencing input: PBMCs. These receptors were taken from a woman aged 18-29 years in good health and CMV-seronegative.

The V gene is TRBV28, the J gene TRBJ1-2; perhaps TRBD1 as D (6 bases). Germline values: CDR1 MDHEN, CDR2 SYDVKM. The CDR3 consists of 11 residues. V was clipped by 9 bases and J by 5 bases, with 10 bases between them. CDR3 DNA: TGTGCCAGTCGGACAGAGTATGGCTACACCTTC. Translating gives CASRTEYGYTF.

Points on this clone: The missing conserved phenylalanine or tryptophan at the end of this CDR3 makes a read error likely. Because the CDR3's place on the DNA is in doubt, the DNA is left out and the CDR3 is given as listed by TCRdb. This chain joins TRBV5-4 and TRBJ2-7; the table gives TRBD1 as D, unverified against the DNA. Both ends counted, the CDR3 spans 13 residues. Germline assignment: CDR1 SGHNT and CDR2 YYREEE (reference sequence). This CDR3 reads CASSQSLGTGAIL.

This clone was recorded once. V gene TRBV28 combines with J gene TRBJ2-7; 8 bases agree with TRBD2. The germline gives CDR1 MDHEN, CDR2 SYDVKM. V shed 2 bases, J shed 3 bases, and the junction held 3 bases outside the gene matches. The CDR3 is 14 residues long. CDR3 bases: TGTGCCAGCAGTTTAAGGGGACTAGTCTACGAGCAGTACTTC. Protein sequence: CASSLRGLVYEQYF. Drawing the rest from reference TRBV28 and TRBJ2-7, the complete variable domain is DVKVTQSSRYLVKRTGEKVFLECVQDMDHENMFWYRQDPGLGLRLIYFSYDVKMKEKGDIPEGYSVSREKKERFSLILESASTNQTSMYLCASSLRGLVYEQYFGPGTRLTVT.

This chain joins TRBV19 and TRBJ2-1, with D tentatively TRBD2 (6 bases). Germline values: CDR1 LNHDA, CDR2 SQIVND (reference sequence). CDR3 length: 11 amino acids. Trimming shortened V by 5 bases and J by 15 bases, and 14 bases separated the two germline ends. The CDR3 here is CASSLGTRSFF. CDR3 DNA: TGTGCCAGTAGTCTCGGGACTCGTTCGTTCTTC.

In this sample, this clone turned up once. The chain uses TRBV7-2 and TRBJ2-7; TRBD2 matches at 11 bases. J gave up 7 bases and V 5 bases, and 10 bases lay outside the gene matches. Germline V gene data show CDR1 as SGHTA and CDR2 as FQGNSA. The CDR3 is 15 residues long. Here the CDR3 DNA reads TGTGCCAGCAGCGCAACTAGCGGGAGATTGAGGGAGCAGTACTTC. Translation: CASSATSGRLREQYF.

V gene TRBV18 combines with J gene TRBJ1-2, with D tentatively TRBD1 (5 bases). Trimming removed 2 bases from V and 8 bases from J, with 18 bases in between. The germline V gene encodes CDR1 KGHSH and CDR2 LQKENI. There are 15 residues in the CDR3. CDR3 sequence reads: CASSPSVRGDEGYTF. The CDR3 DNA follows: TGTGCCAGCTCACCATCGGTTCGGGGGGATGAAGGCTACACCTTC.

The J gene is TRBJ2-1, the V gene TRBV19; 9 positions match TRBD1. V was pared by 4 bases and J by 8 bases, with 3 bases of the junction left unmatched. The CDR3 covers 13 residues. In germline, CDR1 is LNHDA, CDR2 SQIVND (reference sequence). The CDR3 loop is CASSKQGAYEQFF. The CDR3 DNA reads TGTGCCAGTAGTAAACAGGGGGCATATGAGCAGTTCTTC.

The CDR3 here is CASSEGIGNTEAFF. Here the CDR3 DNA reads TGTGCCAGCTCAGAGGGTATCGGGAACACTGAAGCTTTCTTT. V and J are TRBV2 and TRBJ1-1; no clear D gene. CDR1 is SNHLY, CDR2 FYNNEI, per germline. V lost 8 bases, J lost 1 base, and 14 bases lay in between. This CDR3 region has 14 residues. The whole variable domain, remainder taken from reference TRBV2 and TRBJ1-1, is EPEVTQTPSHQVTQMGQEVILRCVPISNHLYFYWYRQILGQKVEFLVSFYNNEISEKSEIFDDQFSVERPDGSNFTLKIRSTKLEDSAMYFCASSEGIGNTEAFFGQGTRLTVV.

This chain links TRBV5-5 with TRBJ1-3; no clear D. The V gene's germline CDR1 is SGHKS and CDR2 YYEKEE (reference sequence). CDR3 length: 14 residues. V lost 4 bases and J 7 bases, leaving 15 bases between the germline ends. CDR3 DNA sequence: TGTGCCAGCAGCCGAGCGGGGTTGGGTAACACCATATATTTT. This codes for CASSRAGLGNTIYF.

In DNA, the CDR3 is TGTGCCAGCAGAACACTAGGGGGGGGGCTAGCCGGGGAGCTGTTTTTT. Translating it yields CASRTLGGGLAGELFF. The chain links TRBV27 to TRBJ2-2, with D possibly TRBD2 on 7 matching bases. The germline V gene has CDR1 MNHEY and CDR2 SMNVEV (reference sequence). This CDR3 is built from 16 residues. V was pared by 6 bases and J by 6 bases, with 20 bases between.

In DNA form, the CDR3 reads TGTGCCAGCAGCGTAGATGTGGCGGGAGTACATGAGCAGTTCTTC. Translated: CASSVDVAGVHEQFF. This chain joins TRBV9 and TRBJ2-1, with 7 bases aligning to TRBD2. Germline assignment: CDR1 SGDLS and CDR2 YYNGEE. Germline trimming cut 0 bases from V and 8 bases from J; bases unmatched to any gene: 8. The CDR3 is 15 residues long.

The chain joins TRBV5-1 to TRBJ1-4; perhaps TRBD1 as D (6 bases). This CDR3 contains 15 residues. Germline V gene data show CDR1 as SGHRS and CDR2 as YFSETQ. Trimming stripped 4 bases from V and 0 bases from J, with 10 bases between. In nucleotides, the CDR3 is TGCGCCAGCAGCACTCGACAGGCAACTAATGAAAAACTGTTTTTT. It yields the protein CASSTRQATNEKLFF.

The gene calls are TRBV18 and TRBJ2-3, with D possibly TRBD2 on 5 matching bases. The CDR3 consists of 20 residues. V was clipped by 1 base and J by 0 bases, with 23 bases between them. Germline CDR1 KGHSH, CDR2 LQKENI. The CDR3 spells CASSPRPPRATQLSTDTQYF. CDR3 sequence (DNA): TGTGCCAGCTCACCACGGCCTCCGAGGGCCACACAACTCAGCACAGATACGCAGTATTTT.

The chain has TRBV28 and TRBJ2-7; 9 bases map to TRBD1. Germline CDR1 MDHEN, CDR2 SYDVKM. V trimming: 5 bases; J trimming: 3 bases; junction bases outside the gene matches: 8. The CDR3 covers 15 residues. CDR3 in amino acids: CASSLGQGRSYEQYF. The CDR3 coding sequence is TGTGCCAGCAGTCTAGGACAGGGGAGGAGCTACGAGCAGTACTTC.

V usage is TRBV18 and J usage is TRBJ1-2; D remains ambiguous. The germline V gene has CDR1 KGHSH and CDR2 LQKENI. The CDR3 extends over 18 amino acids. Trimming left V 2 bases short and J 5 bases short, with 24 bases between. CDR3 sequence reads: CASSPKDRLDLDLYGYTF. The CDR3 DNA reads as TGTGCCAGCTCACCAAAGGATCGACTGGATCTTGATCTATATGGCTACACCTTC.